Reported below is one T cell receptor (beta chain). As yet, its antigen is unknown. The germline CDR1 and CDR2 sequences are ENHRY and SYGVKD. The CDR3 totals 16 residues. V shed 4 bases and J 4 bases; nucleotides not matched to a gene: 12. This sample stems from a study of post-analysis software for immune sequencing data. Study-level points and caveats: Four or five TRBV segments, including TRBV5-6, TRBV5-1 and TRBV20-1, were more frequent in patients than controls.

Prepared TCR beta cDNA libraries contained unique molecular identifiers. T cells numbering roughly 0.9 to 11 million gave rise to 400,000 to 550,000 cDNA molecules. Using its own MiXCR run on the PCR reads, TCRdb lists one record per CDR3 protein. The sample lists about 570,000 distinct CDR3 sequences; around 36% were seen once. What was sequenced was blood. The TCR originated in a girl aged 2-17 years with multiple sclerosis. The chain couples TRBV10-3 to TRBJ2-5; 7 positions agree with TRBD1. The CDR3 sequence: CAISAGTGEWGETQYF. Written as DNA, the CDR3 is TGTGCCATCAGTGCAGGAACAGGGGAGTGGGGAGAGACCCAGTACTTC.